The T cell receptor beta chain described here comes from a study of OX40 agonist ivuxolimab in advanced cancers. The method was immunoSEQ multiplex PCR; TCRdb's version includes in-frame clones alone and lacks a portion of them. The sample carries 50,000 to 75,000 clones, approximately 90% recorded once. With 8 bases removed from V and 8 bases from J, the gap between germline ends came to 13 bases. Germline V CDR1 and CDR2: MNHNS, SASEGT. The CDR3 runs 12 residues. The starting material was CD4+ or CD8+ T cells sorted from blood, obtained in a trial of the OX40 agonist ivuxolimab. The clonotype was recovered from an adult with an advanced solid tumor such as melanoma, head and neck, liver or kidney cancer. The J gene is TRBJ2-1, the V gene TRBV6-1, with D uncertain. The DNA of the CDR3 is TGTGCCAGCGAGACGGATTGGGATGAGCAGTTCTTC. Translating it yields CASETDWDEQFF.